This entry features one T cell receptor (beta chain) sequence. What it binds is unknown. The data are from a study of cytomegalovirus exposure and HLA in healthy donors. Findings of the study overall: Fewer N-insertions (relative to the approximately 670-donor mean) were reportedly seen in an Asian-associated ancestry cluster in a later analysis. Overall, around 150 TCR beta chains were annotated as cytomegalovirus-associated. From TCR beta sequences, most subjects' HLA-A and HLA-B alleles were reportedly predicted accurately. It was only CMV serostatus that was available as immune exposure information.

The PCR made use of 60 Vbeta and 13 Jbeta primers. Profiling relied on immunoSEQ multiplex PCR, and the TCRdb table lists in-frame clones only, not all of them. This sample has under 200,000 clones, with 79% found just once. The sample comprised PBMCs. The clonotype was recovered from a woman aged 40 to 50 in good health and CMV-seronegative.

CDR3 sequence (DNA): TGTGCCAGCAGCCCGGGTTGGGACACTTCGAACTATGGCTACACCTTC. Protein sequence: CASSPGWDTSNYGYTF. The chain employs TRBV13 and TRBJ1-2, with a tentative D call TRBD1 (6 bases). Germline CDR1 is PRHDT and CDR2 is FYEKMQ (reference sequence). With 5 bases removed from V and 2 bases from J, the gap between germline ends came to 18 bases. This CDR3 spans 16 amino acids.